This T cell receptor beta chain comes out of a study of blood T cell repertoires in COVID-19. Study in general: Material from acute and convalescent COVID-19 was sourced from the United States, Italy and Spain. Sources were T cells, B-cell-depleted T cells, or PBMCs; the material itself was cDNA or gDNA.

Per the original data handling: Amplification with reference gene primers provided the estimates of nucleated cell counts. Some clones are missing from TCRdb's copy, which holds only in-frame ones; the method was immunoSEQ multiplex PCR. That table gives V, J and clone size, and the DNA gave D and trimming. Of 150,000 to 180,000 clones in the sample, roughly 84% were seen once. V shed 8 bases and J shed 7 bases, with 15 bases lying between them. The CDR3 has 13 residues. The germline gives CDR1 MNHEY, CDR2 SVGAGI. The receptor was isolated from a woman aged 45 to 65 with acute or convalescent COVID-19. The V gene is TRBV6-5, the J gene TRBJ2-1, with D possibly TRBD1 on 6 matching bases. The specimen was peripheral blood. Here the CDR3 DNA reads TGTGCCAGCGGACAGAGATCATGGAATGAGCAGTTCTTC. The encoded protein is CASGQRSWNEQFF.